Here is one T cell receptor beta chain with its context. This sample is part of a study of blood T cells in healthy people across ages. Together with a sample-barcoded 5' primer, a J-beta primer mix was included in a second PCR lasting about 6 to 11 cycles. TCRdb re-derived calls from the 5' RACE reads in MiXCR, one entry per CDR3 protein. The repertoire holds about 1 million distinct CDR3 sequences, with about 23% as singletons. Germline V gene sequence: CDR1 SGHTA, CDR2 FQGNSA. The CDR3 has 16 amino acids. Trimming at V came to 1 base and at J to 7 bases, leaving 10 bases not matched to a gene. In addition, the sample was reused for a study of T cells of mothers and their children.

V gene TRBV7-2 combines with J gene TRBJ1-2, with 9 nucleotides matching TRBD1. Sequencing input: blood. The receptor was isolated from a girl aged 2 to 10 in good health. This CDR3 reads CASSLVSGQGTGGYTF. In DNA, the CDR3 is TGTGCCAGCAGCTTAGTTTCCGGACAGGGGACCGGTGGCTACACCTTC.